The source of this T cell receptor (beta chain) is a study of T-cell memory formation after mild COVID-19 (dated by TCRdb to the early 2020s). With regard to the full study: TCR sequence clusters from the two donors were found to be largely donor specific. In two donors, T-cell clones that expanded and contracted after mild COVID-19 were followed by sequencing TCRalpha and TCRbeta repertoires longitudinally. Two young, previously healthy adult volunteers, one female and one male, were included in the cohort. Study-wide findings and limitations: The study covered only two mild cases, and larger cohorts including severe cases with pre-infection samples were considered necessary. SARS-CoV-2 specificity was not confirmed for the second-wave clones peaking on day 37. Clones that contracted from day 15 to 85 showed balanced CD4/CD8 phenotypes, whereas a second wave of clones that expanded from day 15 to 37 leaned towards CD4+. Some responding clones were detected in pre-infection memory, suggesting pre-existing cross-reactive memory T cells joined the SARS-CoV-2 response. Contracting CD4+ clones were located mainly in the CM and EM memory subsets, whereas CD8+ clones were found to be enriched in EMRA.

This clonotype was found many times. Its recognized antigen is unknown. Base quality data are lacking; no much larger clone is found one base away. Ficoll-Paque density gradient centrifugation was the method used to isolate PBMCs. Sequenced on an Illumina NovaSeq 6000. cDNA libraries for TCRalpha and TCRbeta were prepared by 5'RACE using constant-segment primers, with sample barcodes and unique molecular identifiers added. Trizol reagent was used to extract RNA from every sample. Amplification of the libraries took two PCR steps, and the second step added a second sample barcode plus Illumina TruSeq adapters. Libraries were sequenced on an Illumina NovaSeq with 2 x 150 bp paired-end reads. The study's own analysis went as follows. Reads were demultiplexed and collapsed into UMI-guided consensus sequences with migec v1.2.7. Using mixcr v2.1.11, the UMI consensuses were aligned to TRA and TRB V and J templates and assembled into clonotypes. A clonotype was counted as expanded or contracted only if both edgeR and NoisET called the change significant, with noise models trained on biological replicates. For edgeR calls, the thresholds were a false discovery rate-adjusted p below 0.01 and a log2 fold-change of 1. As an exploratory analysis of dynamics, PCA with hierarchical clustering was applied to max-normalized trajectories of the 1000 most abundant clonotypes. The CD4 or CD8 phenotype of responding clones was assigned using the separately sequenced CD4+ and CD8+ repertoires. TCRdb trimmed public reads at Q25 via fastp, called clones via MiXCR and kept in-frame beta chains. Rows merge per CDR3 protein into single entries with the most common DNA and genes. What appears here as the V and J calls and clone size reflects TCRdb's work, not the paper's. Across this sample there are about 270,000 distinct CDR3 sequences, with approximately 15% seen only once. The top ten clonotypes cover less than 2.5% of the sample.

The receptor was derived from an adult woman who had mild COVID-19 (a few samples of this study predate the infection). The sample titles of this study are shuffled in the database, so cell type and time point are left out; the donor was told from shared clones. Source material: PBMCs or a T cell subset sorted from them (not recorded which).

The CDR3 region has the sequence CASRRVAGVDTQYF. In nucleotides, the sequence is TGTGCCAGCCGCCGGGTAGCGGGAGTCGATACGCAGTATTTT. The V and J segments used are TRBV18 and TRBJ2-3; 9 of the junction bases match TRBD2. The CDR3 contains 14 residues, cysteine and phenylalanine counted. Only the CDR3 portion is preserved as DNA: 42 bases, with reading frame beginning at the first base. V is trimmed back by 8 bases and J by 6 bases, and the junction contains 9 bases that no gene match accounts for. CDR1 and CDR2 (KGHSH, LQKENI) derive from the germline V gene.